This T cell receptor (beta chain) comes out of a study of human CD8 memory T cell subsets. Researchers made TCR beta libraries via UMI-labeled 5' RACE. In the source study's methods: Clonotype counts of functional CDR3 beta ranged from about 2,600 to 18,000 in each TCR beta library. Following a re-call of the 5' RACE reads, TCRdb has one entry per CDR3 protein and lacks DNA. Clone size and V and J calls follow TCRdb, not the original study. This table holds 9,500 to 13,000 distinct CDR3 sequences. The identity of TPEX cells was that of CCR7+ PD-1+ TIGIT+ early memory CD8+ T cells with exhausted-like traits. Total CD8+ T cells underwent enrichment via negative magnetic separation. Duplicate vials holding roughly 160,000 sorted CD8+ T cells per subset yielded the RNA. The CDR3 has 13 amino acids. The V gene's germline CDR1 is SGHKS and CDR2 YYEKEE (reference sequence).

The V gene is TRBV5-5, the J gene TRBJ2-1; TCRdb gives TRBD1 as the D gene, but with no DNA this cannot be confirmed. Sequenced: CD8+ T cells from PBMCs. This receptor was obtained from a human donor in good health. CDR3 region: CASSLNPGNEQFF.